Presented here are 21 T cell receptor beta chains from one specimen sequenced in a study of blood T cell repertoires in COVID-19. Assay used: immunoSEQ multiplex PCR; TCRdb lists only in-frame clones, some missing. Of some 100,000 clones listed, less than 85% were seen once; the top ten hold almost 4.5%. The specimen sequenced was peripheral blood. The source is a human donor in a cohort sampled during active or convalescent COVID-19.

This clone was seen a single time. The rearrangement links TRBV18 to TRBJ2-1; 10 bases fit TRBD2. Trimming took 3 bases from V and 7 from J; bases not matched to a gene: 9. Germline-derived CDR1 and CDR2 are KGHSH and LQKENI. This CDR3 contains 16 residues. CDR3 in amino acids: CASSPLPGLASNEQFF. DNA for the CDR3: TGTGCCAGCTCACCTTTGCCGGGACTAGCGTCTAATGAGCAGTTCTTC.

V gene TRBV5-1 combines with J gene TRBJ2-7, with D possibly being TRBD2 (6 bases). The CDR3 covers 12 residues. Germline values: CDR1 SGHRS, CDR2 YFSETQ. Trimming stripped 7 bases from V and 6 bases from J, with 14 bases between. The CDR3 loop reads CASSGWGGEQYF. The CDR3 DNA sequence: TGCGCCAGCTCAGGATGGGGAGGCGAGCAGTACTTC.

This clone was seen more than once but under ten times. The chain combines TRBV7-2 with TRBJ2-7; 13 bases line up with TRBD2. Losses at the gene ends were 5 bases for V and 2 bases for J; bases not matched to a gene: 6. The length of the CDR3 is 16 residues. The germline V gene has CDR1 SGHTA and CDR2 FQGNSA. The DNA for the CDR3 is TGTGCCAGCAGCGAAGGACTAGCGGGAGCCGCCTACGAGCAGTACTTC. It is translated as CASSEGLAGAAYEQYF.

This chain links TRBV12-5 with TRBJ1-4; 7 bases map to TRBD1. This CDR3 contains 15 residues. The junction had 13 bases not matched to a gene; V was cut back by 7 bases and J by 8 bases. Germline CDR1 reads LGHNT; CDR2 reads FRNRAP. CDR3 DNA sequence: TGTGCTAGTGCCCCCGAGGGGGCGGTGGGCGAAAAACTGTTTTTT. Translating gives CASAPEGAVGEKLFF.

This clone was seen more than once but under ten times. This CDR3 is also generated by other DNA sequences in the sample. The CDR3 DNA reads TGTGCCAGCAGCTTACATACGGGACAGGGGGCGGGGGAGCAGTACTTC. Its translation: CASSLHTGQGAGEQYF. The V call is TRBV7-2, the J call TRBJ2-7, with 12 positions matching TRBD1. The V segment lost 2 bases and the J segment 7 bases; nucleotides outside the gene matches: 9. The germline CDR1 and CDR2 sequences are SGHTA and FQGNSA. The CDR3 runs 16 residues.

This sequence joins TRBV3-1 (or the pseudogene TRBV3-2) and TRBJ1-3; 7 bases fit TRBD1. V was pared by 4 bases and J by 1 base, with 1 base of the junction left unmatched. The CDR3 length is 14 residues. Germline V gives CDR1 LGHDT, CDR2 YNNKEL (reference sequence). The CDR3 nucleotides are TGTGCCAGCAGCCTGACAGGGTCTGGAAACACCATATATTTT. Translating it yields CASSLTGSGNTIYF.

This chain joins TRBV7-8 and TRBJ2-1, with D possibly matching TRBD2 (6 bases). Germline assignment: CDR1 SGHVS and CDR2 FQNEAQ. This CDR3 contains 17 residues. The V end was cut by 2 bases, the J end by 0 bases, with 14 bases between. The CDR3 protein is CASSLRSAGSSYNEQFF. The CDR3 nucleotides read TGTGCCAGCAGCTTAAGGTCGGCGGGGAGCTCCTACAATGAGCAGTTCTTC.

The rearrangement links TRBV9 to TRBJ2-5; 7 bases fit TRBD1. Trimming at V came to 0 bases and at J to 2 bases, leaving 1 base not matched to a gene. The length of the CDR3 is 14 residues. Germline CDR1 and CDR2: SGDLS and YYNGEE. The CDR3 nucleotides read TGTGCCAGCAGCGTAGCCAGGGGGCAAGAGACCCAGTACTTC. Translated: CASSVARGQETQYF.

The chain has TRBV15 and TRBJ2-7; a possible D gene is TRBD1 (6 bases). From germline, CDR1 is LNHNV and CDR2 YYDKDF (reference sequence). V shed 1 base and J shed 2 bases, with 12 bases lying between them. CDR3 length: 15 residues. CDR3 amino acids: CATSRAITGPYEQYF. Here the CDR3 DNA reads TGTGCCACCAGCAGAGCCATCACAGGGCCCTACGAGCAGTACTTC.

This CDR3 reads CASSPRQNRYTEAFF. The CDR3 DNA reads TGTGCCAGCAGCCCCCGACAGAATCGGTACACTGAAGCTTTCTTT. J is TRBJ1-1 and V is TRBV7-2, with D possibly TRBD1 on 5 matching bases. The ends were cut back, 5 bases at V and 3 bases at J, with 16 bases in the middle. CDR1 and CDR2 from the germline V gene are SGHTA and FQGNSA. The CDR3 contains 15 residues.

The chain uses TRBV28 and TRBJ2-1; TRBD2 matches at 10 bases. The germline V gene encodes CDR1 MDHEN and CDR2 SYDVKM. There are 17 residues in the CDR3. The junction had 7 bases not matched to a gene; V was cut back by 1 base and J by 4 bases. The CDR3 bases are TGTGCCAGCAGTTTATTGAGGCTAGCGGGAGAGTACAATGAGCAGTTCTTC. As protein: CASSLLRLAGEYNEQFF.

This chain joins TRBV6-2 or TRBV6-3 and TRBJ1-2, with TRBD1 identical over 9 bases. V shed 2 bases, J shed 6 bases, and the junction held 1 base outside the gene matches. The CDR3 sequence is 13 residues long. Looked up from germline, CDR1 is MNHEY and CDR2 is SVGEGT. The DNA for the CDR3 is TGTGCCAGCAGTTACCGGGACAGGGATGGCTACACCTTC. Protein: CASSYRDRDGYTF.

This chain connects TRBV4-2 to TRBJ2-3; 7 bases fit TRBD2. There are 18 residues in the CDR3. The V and J ends lost 1 base and 0 bases, in that order; junction bases with no gene match: 10. The germline gives CDR1 LGHNA, CDR2 YNFKEQ. CDR3 amino acids: CASSQASSSGRSTDTQYF. The CDR3 bases are TGTGCCAGCAGCCAAGCCTCTTCTAGCGGTCGGAGCACAGATACGCAGTATTTT.

The genes are TRBV6-5 and TRBJ1-6, with unresolved D. Germline values: CDR1 MNHEY, CDR2 SVGAGI. The CDR3 is 14 residues long. Trimming pared 6 bases from V and 9 bases from J, leaving 15 bases between. CDR3 bases: TGTGCCAGCAGACCGGACTTTGGGCTTTCACCCCTCCACTTT. Protein: CASRPDFGLSPLHF.

This clone was seen a few times. The CDR3 nucleotides read TGTGCCAGCAGTCCCTCGGGGGGCCAGGGTAGCAATCAGCCCCAGCATTTT. Its protein product is CASSPSGGQGSNQPQHF. This chain uses TRBV6-6 with TRBJ1-5, with D possibly TRBD1 on 6 matching bases. Trimming took 5 bases from V and 0 from J, leaving 17 bases between them. The CDR3 sequence is 17 residues long. Per the germline V gene, CDR1 is MNHNY and CDR2 is SVGAGI (reference sequence).

J is TRBJ2-3 and V is TRBV2; D is perhaps TRBD1 (5 bases). V shed 6 bases and J shed 12 bases, with 13 bases lying between them. Germline CDR1 reads SNHLY; CDR2 reads FYNNEI. The CDR3 runs to 11 residues. The CDR3 DNA is TGTGCCAGCAGGGGGCCCCAGCGACAGTATTTT. It codes for CASRGPQRQYF.

This rearrangement joins TRBV11-3 to TRBJ2-1; possible D gene TRBD2, 6 bases. V dropped 4 bases and J dropped 10 bases, with 14 bases sitting between them. CDR3 length equals 13 residues. Germline loops: CDR1 SGHNT, CDR2 YENEEA. This CDR3 is CASSSGTADEQFF. Written as DNA, the CDR3 is TGTGCCAGCAGCTCCGGGACTGCGGACGAGCAGTTCTTC.

This chain joins TRBV6-6 and TRBJ1-5; 7 bases are a match to TRBD1. Losses at the gene ends were 5 bases for V and 6 bases for J; bases not matched to a gene: 4. Germline V gene sequence: CDR1 MNHNY, CDR2 SVGAGI (reference sequence). The CDR3 runs 13 residues. The CDR3 here is CASSDRALQPQHF. CDR3 nucleotide sequence: TGTGCCAGCAGTGACAGGGCTCTTCAGCCCCAGCATTTT.

The chain recombines TRBV27 with TRBJ1-2; D gene uncertain. The CDR3 runs to 15 residues. V was trimmed by 4 bases and J by 0 bases, leaving 12 bases between them. From germline, CDR1 is MNHEY and CDR2 SMNVEV (reference sequence). DNA for the CDR3: TGTGCCAGCAGTTCTTTGATGGGAGCTAACTATGGCTACACCTTC. This codes for CASSSLMGANYGYTF.

This chain joins TRBV2 and TRBJ2-1, with 10 bases that match TRBD2. Germline trimming cut 6 bases from V and 6 bases from J; bases unmatched to any gene: 14. Germline CDR1 reads SNHLY; CDR2 reads FYNNEI. The CDR3 totals 17 residues. CDR3 sequence (DNA): TGTGCCAGCAGCCTCCAGAGCGGGAGGGCCGGGTTCAATGAGCAGTTCTTC. Encoded protein: CASSLQSGRAGFNEQFF. The whole variable domain, filled in from reference TRBV2 and TRBJ2-1, reads EPEVTQTPSHQVTQMGQEVILRCVPISNHLYFYWYRQILGQKVEFLVSFYNNEISEKSEIFDDQFSVERPDGSNFTLKIRSTKLEDSAMYFCASSLQSGRAGFNEQFFGPGTRLTVL.

V is TRBV28 and J is TRBJ2-1, with TRBD2 matching 11 bases. The germline gives CDR1 MDHEN, CDR2 SYDVKM. The CDR3 contains 16 residues. Germline trimming cut 6 bases from V and 7 bases from J; bases unmatched to any gene: 11. As DNA, the CDR3 is TGTGCCAGCAGGCAGGGACTAGCGGCAGTCGTGAATGAGCAGTTCTTC. Translation gives CASRQGLAAVVNEQFF.